These 4 T cell receptor beta chains were sequenced from one sample in a study of blood T cell repertoires in COVID-19. Clones were read by immunoSEQ multiplex PCR, and TCRdb kept only the in-frame ones, dropping some. The sample lists roughly 30,000 clones; 80% to 95% were seen once. Sequencing was carried out using peripheral blood. These receptors all stem from a man aged 60 to 75 with acute or convalescent COVID-19.

The chain links TRBV7-2 to TRBJ2-2; D may be TRBD1 (5 bases). Germline CDR1 reads SGHTA; CDR2 reads FQGNSA. Trimming removed 0 bases from V and 1 base from J, with 12 bases in between. CDR3 size: 17 residues. The CDR3 nucleotides are TGTGCCAGCAGCTTAGCGGCAGGGTCAATGAACACCGGGGAGCTGTTTTTT. Translation: CASSLAAGSMNTGELFF. The full variable domain, rest sourced from reference TRBV7-2 and TRBJ2-2, is GAGVSQSPSNKVTEKGKDVELRCDPISGHTALYWYRQSLGQGLEFLIYFQGNSAPDKSGLPSDRFSAERTGGSVSTLTIQRTQQEDSAVYLCASSLAAGSMNTGELFFGEGSRLTVL.

The V and J genes are TRBV2 and TRBJ1-6; D possibly corresponds to TRBD1 (6 bases). V lost 6 bases to trimming and J lost 1 base, with 13 bases between them. Germline V gene data show CDR1 as SNHLY and CDR2 as FYNNEI. This CDR3 has 16 residues. CDR3 in amino acids: CASRVDRTSYNSPLHF. Here the CDR3 DNA reads TGTGCCAGCAGAGTGGACAGAACGTCCTATAATTCACCCCTCCACTTT.

This chain uses TRBV20-1 with TRBJ2-1; D is unresolved. This CDR3 has 11 amino acids. Per germline, CDR1 DFQATT and CDR2 SNEGSKA (reference sequence). The V gene lost 6 bases and the J gene lost 8 bases, with 11 bases spanning the gap. The CDR3 DNA follows: TGCAGTGCAGAGGCCGGCTATGAGCAGTTCTTC. Its protein product is CSAEAGYEQFF.

The rearrangement links TRBV30 to TRBJ2-2, with 8 bases that match TRBD1. Trimming cost V 4 bases and J 1 base; bases outside gene matches: 5. Germline CDR1 is GTSNPN and CDR2 is SVGIG (reference sequence). The CDR3 is made up of 15 amino acids. The chain's CDR3 is CAWKEGTGNTGELFF. CDR3 sequence (DNA): TGTGCCTGGAAAGAAGGGACAGGGAACACCGGGGAGCTGTTTTTT.